These T cell receptor beta chains were read from a single sample in a study of identical twins. TCRdb redid the calling of the 5' RACE reads with MiXCR, one entry per CDR3 protein. Among some 630,000 distinct CDR3 sequences listed, less than 9% were seen once. The same data also went into a second study, on yellow fever vaccine responses in identical twins.

Sequences were obtained from PBMCs. Source of these receptors: a woman aged 18-35 years in good health. The conserved cysteine and the conserved F or W are not part of the CDR3 here.

j_call | v_call | cdr3_aa
TRBJ1-2 | TRBV10-3 | AISELVSYGYT
TRBJ2-5 | TRBV12-3/TRBV12-4 | ASSFAGDGTQY
TRBJ2-1 | TRBV18 | ASSPPVNVGGNEQF
TRBJ2-3 | TRBV13 | ASSFRDRGTDTQY
TRBJ1-3 | TRBV20-1 | SASSGGDSGNTIY
TRBJ2-1 | TRBV12-3/TRBV12-4 | ASSSAWGTEQF
TRBJ2-3 | TRBV20-1 | SARPLSGISDTQY
TRBJ2-2 | TRBV5-1 | ASSFLYTGELF
TRBJ1-6 | TRBV20-1 | SAPYSGGSPLH
TRBJ1-2 | TRBV20-1 | SAREGGQAYGYT
TRBJ2-6 | TRBV29-1 | SVGRQAGANVLT
TRBJ2-1 | TRBV28 | ASSFFQSTTYNEQF
TRBJ2-1 | TRBV20-1 | SAGGDEQF
TRBJ2-1 | TRBV3-1 | ASSWGSVSNEQF
TRBJ2-2 | TRBV27 | ASSFGYANTGELF
TRBJ2-2 | TRBV9 | ASSVATSGLNTGELF
TRBJ2-1 | TRBV11-2 | ASSLEGEQF
TRBJ2-5 | TRBV5-1 | ASSIPISGRAQETQY
TRBJ2-4 | TRBV2 | ASSQPGEGRNIQY
TRBJ1-1 | TRBV28 | ASTPDWGLGTEAF